These 29 T cell receptor beta chains originate from one sample sequenced in a study of blood T cell repertoires in COVID-19. Repertoires were generated with immunoSEQ multiplex PCR, while TCRdb's copy carries only in-frame clones and drops some. This sample yields roughly 76,000 clones, of which over 85% are seen a single time; 1.4% to 1.5% belongs to the top ten. The sample comprised peripheral blood. These receptors were collected from a man between 50 and 59 years old with acute or convalescent COVID-19.

The genes are TRBV3-1 (or the pseudogene TRBV3-2) and TRBJ1-2; no definite D call. The CDR3 runs 12 residues. V gave up 1 base and J gave up 6 bases, with 6 bases separating them. CDR1 LGHDT and CDR2 YNNKEL come from the germline V gene (reference sequence). The CDR3 sequence is CASSQAGNGYTF. For the CDR3, the DNA is TGTGCCAGCAGCCAAGCGGGGAATGGCTACACCTTC.

Here the CDR3 reads CASSLGGQFEHRGWLFF. The DNA for the CDR3 is TGCGCCAGCAGCTTGGGGGGACAGTTCGAACACCGGGGATGGCTGTTTTTT. The chain links TRBV5-1 to TRBJ2-2, with 7 bases fitting TRBD1. Germline V gene sequence: CDR1 SGHRS, CDR2 YFSETQ. V was pared by 0 bases and J by 13 bases, with 18 bases of the junction left unmatched. This CDR3 region has 17 residues.

This chain links TRBV7-6 with TRBJ2-7; tentatively, D is TRBD1 (7 bases). The CDR3 extends over 16 amino acids. Germline loops: CDR1 SGHVS, CDR2 FNYEAQ. V lost 4 bases, J lost 0 bases, and 16 bases lay in between. The CDR3 DNA is TGTGCCAGCAGCTCCGGTGCGGGACAGAGCTCCTACGAGCAGTACTTC. Protein: CASSSGAGQSSYEQYF.

The V gene is TRBV6-2 or TRBV6-3, the J gene TRBJ2-1, with 8 nucleotides matching TRBD2. From germline, CDR1 is MNHEY and CDR2 SVGEGT. This CDR3 is built from 16 residues. Trimming removed 0 bases from V and 9 bases from J; junction bases left unmatched: 10. The CDR3 spells CASSYSASGPGGEQFF. The CDR3 DNA follows: TGTGCCAGCAGTTACTCGGCTAGCGGGCCCGGGGGTGAGCAGTTCTTC.

The V gene is TRBV9, the J gene TRBJ2-3; the D is unclear. CDR3 length equals 13 residues. Trimming stripped 3 bases from V and 8 bases from J, with 13 bases between. Germline CDR1 and CDR2: SGDLS and YYNGEE. This chain's CDR3 is CASSGRLEGTQYF. CDR3 nucleotide sequence: TGTGCCAGCAGCGGCCGCCTAGAAGGTACGCAGTATTTT. The full variable domain, completed using reference TRBV9 and TRBJ2-3, is DSGVTQTPKHLITATGQRVTLRCSPRSGDLSVYWYQQSLDQGLQFLIQYYNGEERAKGNILERFSAQQFPDLHSELNLSSLELGDSALYFCASSGRLEGTQYFGPGTRLTVL.

The rearrangement links TRBV6-6 to TRBJ2-1, with 14 bases matching TRBD2. Per the germline V gene, CDR1 is MNHNY and CDR2 is SVGAGI (reference sequence). V lost 4 bases to trimming and J lost 10 bases; unmatched junction nucleotides: 6. The CDR3 has 15 residues. CDR3 region: CASSLGLAGAGEQFF. Written as DNA, the CDR3 is TGTGCCAGCAGTTTGGGACTAGCGGGAGCGGGGGAGCAGTTCTTC.

The chain recombines TRBV28 with TRBJ1-6, with 8 bases that match TRBD1. CDR1 is MDHEN and CDR2 is SYDVKM in the germline V gene. V dropped 5 bases and J dropped 9; count of bases not matched to a gene: 15. The CDR3 length is 17 residues. The CDR3 sequence: CASSPGQGLGFISPLHF. CDR3 in DNA: TGTGCCAGCAGTCCAGGACAGGGTTTGGGGTTTATTTCACCCCTCCACTTT. The variable domain in full, completed from reference TRBV28 and TRBJ1-6, reads DVKVTQSSRYLVKRTGEKVFLECVQDMDHENMFWYRQDPGLGLRLIYFSYDVKMKEKGDIPEGYSVSREKKERFSLILESASTNQTSMYLCASSPGQGLGFISPLHFGNGTRLTVT.

This clone was counted between two and nine times. V gene TRBV5-4 combines with J gene TRBJ1-2; D might be TRBD1 (6 bases). The germline V gene has CDR1 SGHNT and CDR2 YYREEE (reference sequence). The CDR3 is 13 residues long. The ends were cut back, 0 bases at V and 5 bases at J, with 8 bases in the middle. Here the CDR3 reads CASSLEQGYGYTF. In nucleotides, the CDR3 is TGTGCCAGCAGCTTGGAACAGGGATATGGCTACACCTTC.

The chain combines TRBV5-4 with TRBJ2-5; D unresolved. The ends were cut back, 4 bases at V and 0 bases at J, with 7 bases in the middle. The CDR3 is 13 residues long. Germline CDR1 and CDR2: SGHNT and YYREEE (reference sequence). The CDR3 coding sequence is TGTGCCAGCAGCCGGGTCAACCAAGAGACCCAGTACTTC. This sequence encodes CASSRVNQETQYF.

This chain links TRBV27 with TRBJ2-1, with 13 bases lining up with TRBD2. This CDR3 spans 15 amino acids. Looked up from germline, CDR1 is MNHEY and CDR2 is SMNVEV (reference sequence). J lost 5 bases, V lost 5 bases, and 3 bases had no gene match. The CDR3 spells CASSPGTSGNNEQFF. CDR3 nucleotide sequence: TGTGCCAGCAGTCCCGGGACTAGCGGGAACAATGAGCAGTTCTTC.

In nucleotides, the CDR3 is TGTGCCATCAGTGAGTGGGACAGCACCTACAATGAGCAGTTCTTC. Residues: CAISEWDSTYNEQFF. J is TRBJ2-1 and V is TRBV10-3, with TRBD1 matching over 7 bases. CDR3 length: 15 residues. Per the germline V gene, CDR1 is ENHRY and CDR2 is SYGVKD. V shed 1 base and J 2 bases; nucleotides not matched to a gene: 2.

V usage is TRBV28 and J usage is TRBJ1-2; D is possibly TRBD1 (5 bases). Germline CDR1 MDHEN, CDR2 SYDVKM. This CDR3 spans 13 amino acids. The V end was cut by 7 bases, the J end by 4 bases, with 13 bases between. The CDR3 nucleotides read TGTGCCAGCACTTCGGGGGGGAGCTATGGCTACACCTTC. This codes for CASTSGGSYGYTF.

J is TRBJ2-1 and V is TRBV3-1 (or the pseudogene TRBV3-2); the D gene is possibly TRBD1 (5 bases). Germline V gene lookup returns CDR1 LGHDT and CDR2 YNNKEL (reference sequence). The ends were cut back, 4 bases at V and 2 bases at J, with 12 bases in the middle. The CDR3 length is 15 residues. In DNA form, the CDR3 reads TGTGCCAGCAGCCCCGTCCAGGGCCCCTACAATGAGCAGTTCTTC. As protein: CASSPVQGPYNEQFF.

The chain uses TRBV18 and TRBJ2-5, with 9 bases lining up with TRBD1. Germline V lookup: CDR1 KGHSH, CDR2 LQKENI. The CDR3 length is 16 residues. V shed 1 base, J shed 11 bases, and the junction held 14 bases outside the gene matches. The CDR3 region has the DNA TGTGCCAGCTCACCACAGGCGCCGGGACAGGGTAGGGGACAGTACTTC. Its translation is CASSPQAPGQGRGQYF.

This chain connects TRBV4-3 to TRBJ1-2; 7 bases fit TRBD1. The germline V gene encodes CDR1 LGHNA and CDR2 YSLEER. CDR3 length equals 15 residues. V lost 0 bases and J lost 6; bases outside the gene matches: 7. The CDR3 spells CASSQDFDRADGYTF. The DNA of the CDR3 is TGCGCCAGCAGCCAAGACTTCGACAGGGCCGATGGCTACACCTTC.

The J gene is TRBJ2-7, the V gene TRBV5-5, with 8 nucleotides matching TRBD1. The V gene's germline CDR1 is SGHKS and CDR2 YYEKEE (reference sequence). V was clipped by 5 bases and J by 4 bases; unmatched bases: 8. The CDR3 consists of 14 residues. The DNA of the CDR3 is TGTGCCAGCAGTCCGCCCGGACAGGGTTACGAGCAGTACGTC. Protein product: CASSPPGQGYEQYV.

The V call is TRBV10-3, the J call TRBJ2-7, with unresolved D. The CDR3 consists of 18 residues. CDR1 ENHRY and CDR2 SYGVKD come from the germline V gene. V shed 4 bases and J shed 1 base, with 23 bases lying between them. CDR3 region: CAISVLRDSDRVSYEQYF. For the CDR3, the DNA is TGTGCCATCAGTGTCTTACGAGACTCGGATCGGGTATCCTACGAGCAGTACTTC.

The V and J genes are TRBV28 and TRBJ1-2; 7 bases match TRBD1. The germline CDR1 and CDR2 sequences are MDHEN and SYDVKM. This CDR3 has 17 amino acids. J was trimmed by 4 bases and V by 5 bases; bases with no gene match: 16. CDR3 DNA sequence: TGTGCCAGCAGTACCACAGGGGAGGCCCGAAGTGGCTATGGCTACACCTTC. Translated: CASSTTGEARSGYGYTF.

This chain connects TRBV2 to TRBJ1-5, with D maybe TRBD1 (5 bases). Trimming removed 5 bases from V and 1 base from J, with 9 bases in between. The CDR3 sequence is 14 residues long. In germline, CDR1 is SNHLY, CDR2 FYNNEI. CDR3 nucleotide sequence: TGTGCCAGCAGTCTAGGACAAAGCAATCAGCCCCAGCATTTT. Its protein is CASSLGQSNQPQHF.

The chain links TRBV19 to TRBJ1-5; D perhaps matches TRBD1 (6 bases). V shed 6 bases and J shed 3 bases, with 15 bases lying between them. CDR1 LNHDA and CDR2 SQIVND come from the germline V gene (reference sequence). The CDR3 totals 15 residues. The CDR3 coding sequence is TGTGCCAGTAGCCGACCAGGGGACCCCAATCAGCCCCAGCATTTT. Residues: CASSRPGDPNQPQHF.

This clone occurred once. The chain has TRBV9 and TRBJ1-3; no reliable D call. Trimming left V 0 bases short and J 1 base short, with 8 bases between. The CDR3 is 15 residues long. Germline CDR1 reads SGDLS; CDR2 reads YYNGEE. DNA for the CDR3: TGTGCCAGCAGCGTAGCGGAGGGTTCTGGAAACACCATATATTTT. As protein: CASSVAEGSGNTIYF.

The chain carries TRBV7-9 and TRBJ2-7, with a possible D match to TRBD1 (5 bases). Germline-derived CDR1 and CDR2 are SEHNR and FQNEAQ (reference sequence). This CDR3 has 13 residues. With 4 bases removed from V and 3 bases from J, the gap between germline ends came to 10 bases. The CDR3 loop reads CASSSDTSYEQYF. The CDR3 DNA reads as TGTGCCAGCAGCTCGGACACCAGCTACGAGCAGTACTTC.

This chain links TRBV28 with TRBJ1-4; 8 bases agree with TRBD1. CDR1 and CDR2 from the germline V gene are MDHEN and SYDVKM. J was trimmed by 7 bases and V by 5 bases; bases with no gene match: 18. The CDR3 covers 18 residues. As DNA, the CDR3 is TGTGCCAGCAGTGGTATCAAACTGGACAGGGTCAAACGTGAAAAACTGTTTTTT. As protein: CASSGIKLDRVKREKLFF.

V usage is TRBV19 and J usage is TRBJ1-2; 7 bases align to TRBD1. Per the germline V gene, CDR1 is LNHDA and CDR2 is SQIVND (reference sequence). This CDR3 spans 12 amino acids. The trim removed 6 bases at V and 6 bases at J, leaving 4 bases unmatched. The CDR3 DNA sequence: TGTGCCAGTAGACGACAGGGTGATGGCTACACCTTC. Protein product: CASRRQGDGYTF.

In this sample, this clone turned up once. The chain carries TRBV20-1 and TRBJ1-1; the D gene is possibly TRBD1 (6 bases). The CDR3 runs 14 residues. Trimming removed 3 bases at V and 0 bases at J, with 11 bases between. Germline V lookup: CDR1 DFQATT, CDR2 SNEGSKA (reference sequence). The CDR3 region is CSASIQGLNTEAFF. CDR3 nucleotides: TGCAGTGCTAGTATCCAGGGGCTGAACACTGAAGCTTTCTTT.

The CDR3 coding sequence is TGTGCCAGTACCGACCTACAGGGATTAGATACGCAGTATTTT. Its translation is CASTDLQGLDTQYF. This chain joins TRBV19 and TRBJ2-3; D might be TRBD1 (6 bases). With 7 bases removed from V and 5 bases from J, the gap between germline ends came to 16 bases. The CDR3 totals 14 residues. Germline V gene lookup returns CDR1 LNHDA and CDR2 SQIVND (reference sequence).

The chain combines TRBV6-5 with TRBJ2-2; the D gene is possibly TRBD1 (6 bases). There are 14 residues in the CDR3. V shed 8 bases and J shed 2 bases, with 12 bases lying between them. CDR1 is MNHEY and CDR2 is SVGAGI in the germline V gene. The CDR3 region has the DNA TGTGCCAGCGAGGACAGACCCAACACCGGGGAGCTGTTTTTT. Protein: CASEDRPNTGELFF.

This chain connects TRBV27 to TRBJ2-1; 8 nucleotides align to TRBD2. This CDR3 contains 14 residues. Per germline, CDR1 MNHEY and CDR2 SMNVEV (reference sequence). The J segment lost 7 bases and the V segment lost 3 bases, leaving 5 bases of the junction unmatched. CDR3 coding DNA: TGTGCCAGCAGTTTGGCGGGGGGTGTGAATGAGCAGTTCTTC. It yields the protein CASSLAGGVNEQFF.

This clone is medium-sized. The chain has TRBV19 and TRBJ2-1, with D tentatively TRBD1 (5 bases). Germline V CDR1 and CDR2: LNHDA, SQIVND (reference sequence). This CDR3 comprises 13 residues. Trimming pared 4 bases from V and 8 bases from J, leaving 12 bases between. In nucleotides, the CDR3 is TGTGCCAGTAGTACGACAGTTAAGGATGAGCAGTTCTTC. It specifies CASSTTVKDEQFF. The complete variable domain, with remaining parts taken from reference TRBV19 and TRBJ2-1, reads DGGITQSPKYLFRKEGQNVTLSCEQNLNHDAMYWYRQDPGQGLRLIYYSQIVNDFQKGDIAEGYSVSREKKESFPLTVTSAQKNPTAFYLCASSTTVKDEQFFGPGTRLTVL.